The 9 T cell receptor beta chains listed next were all sequenced from one sample in a study of blood T cell repertoires in COVID-19. Clones were sequenced by immunoSEQ multiplex PCR, and TCRdb holds only the in-frame ones, with some missing. This repertoire shows some 150,000 clones, 80% to 90% found once; its top ten account for over 2.5%. Sequenced sample: peripheral blood. Every receptor here comes from a human donor with acute or convalescent COVID-19. The donor label of this sample is uncertain.

CDR3 DNA sequence: TGTGCCATCAGTGATCCCCTCCTAGCGGCGAACACCGGGGAGCTGTTTTTT. This translates into CAISDPLLAANTGELFF. The rearrangement uses TRBV10-3 and TRBJ2-2; 7 nucleotides agree with TRBD2. Germline CDR1 and CDR2: ENHRY and SYGVKD. The CDR3 contains 17 residues. The J segment lost 0 bases and the V segment lost 3 bases, leaving 7 bases of the junction unmatched.

This clone was counted only a few times. This rearrangement joins TRBV19 to TRBJ1-2; D uncertain. Deletions cut 4 bases from V and 4 bases from J, with 13 bases between. Germline loops: CDR1 LNHDA, CDR2 SQIVND (reference sequence). The CDR3 has 14 residues. CDR3 sequence (DNA): TGTGCCAGTAGTAACCTAAACCGGGTCTATGGCTACACCTTC. Encoded protein: CASSNLNRVYGYTF.

V and J are TRBV18 and TRBJ1-5, with no clear D. Trimming left V 3 bases short and J 3 bases short, with 15 bases between. This CDR3 has 16 residues. Germline CDR1 and CDR2: KGHSH and LQKENI. The chain's CDR3 is CASSPYDLDSNQPQHF. CDR3 coding DNA: TGTGCCAGCTCACCGTACGACCTAGACTCCAATCAGCCCCAGCATTTT.

The rearrangement links TRBV9 to TRBJ1-6; 8 bases are a match to TRBD1. Germline V gene lookup returns CDR1 SGDLS and CDR2 YYNGEE. J lost 6 bases, V lost 0 bases, and 11 bases had no gene match. This CDR3 spans 18 amino acids. The CDR3 protein is CASSVGTPGTGLNSPLHF. The CDR3 bases are TGTGCCAGCAGCGTAGGTACCCCCGGGACAGGTCTTAATTCACCCCTCCACTTT.

V usage is TRBV28 and J usage is TRBJ1-5, with D unresolved. Germline V CDR1 and CDR2: MDHEN, SYDVKM. V was clipped by 5 bases and J by 0 bases, with 11 bases between them. The CDR3 is 15 amino acids. The CDR3 is CASSPQYYSNQPQHF. The DNA for the CDR3 is TGTGCCAGCAGTCCACAATACTATAGCAATCAGCCCCAGCATTTT.

V usage is TRBV5-1 and J usage is TRBJ2-7, with 10 bases that match TRBD2. Germline CDR1 and CDR2: SGHRS and YFSETQ. There are 16 residues in the CDR3. V was clipped by 1 base and J by 3 bases; unmatched bases: 7. The chain's CDR3 is CASSLPRTSGFYEQYV. The CDR3 DNA reads as TGCGCCAGCAGCTTGCCCCGGACTAGCGGTTTCTACGAGCAGTACGTC.

The chain recombines TRBV21-1 with TRBJ1-2. TRBV21-1 is reported as a pseudogene. The CDR3 length is 14 residues. The CDR3 loop reads CASSKLIPNYGYTF. In DNA, the CDR3 is TGTGCCAGCAGCAAACTAATCCCCAACTATGGCTACACCTTC.

The rearrangement uses TRBV4-3 and TRBJ2-1, with 10 bases fitting TRBD2. The CDR3 runs 15 residues. Trimming cost V 5 bases and J 6 bases; bases outside gene matches: 7. Germline V gene data show CDR1 as LGHNA and CDR2 as YSLEER. CDR3: CASSSLAGVGNEQFF. In nucleotides, the CDR3 is TGCGCCAGCAGCAGTCTAGCGGGGGTTGGCAATGAGCAGTTCTTC.

The CDR3 DNA follows: TGTGCCACCAGTGATCGTCAGGACTTTGCCAACGTCCTGACTTTC. It translates to CATSDRQDFANVLTF. The V gene is TRBV24-1, the J gene TRBJ2-6, with D perhaps TRBD2 (5 bases). The CDR3 runs 15 residues. The germline V and J ends were trimmed by 3 bases and 7 bases, with 12 bases remaining between them. Germline V gives CDR1 KGHDR, CDR2 SFDVKD.